Shown below are 15 T cell receptor beta chains from a single sample sequenced in a study of graft-versus-host responses after intestinal transplantation. The table came from immunoSEQ multiplex PCR; TCRdb's copy has only in-frame clones and leaves some out. The data contain around 120,000 clones, approximately 92% of them singletons. The antigens of these receptors remain unknown. Sequencing used unstimulated CD4+ T cells sorted from spleen or lymph node cells, obtained before intestinal transplant. These receptor sequences come from a human donor who received an intestinal transplant.

This clone is a singleton in its sample. This sequence joins TRBV6-1 and TRBJ2-5; 7 bases align to TRBD2. This CDR3 has 11 amino acids. The V segment lost 8 bases and the J segment 5 bases; nucleotides outside the gene matches: 2. Germline V CDR1 and CDR2: MNHNS, SASEGT. The CDR3 nucleotides are TGTGCCAGCGGGAGGGACGAGACCCAGTACTTC. This translates into CASGRDETQYF.

This clone was picked up one time. The chain recombines TRBV6-6 with TRBJ1-4; 10 bases map to TRBD1. V trimming: 2 bases; J trimming: 7 bases; junction bases outside the gene matches: 7. CDR3 length: 16 amino acids. CDR1 and CDR2 (germline): MNHNY, SVGAGI (reference sequence). The CDR3 DNA reads TGTGCCAGCAGTTACCCTCCGGGACAGGGGAGTGAAAAACTGTTTTTT. Its protein is CASSYPPGQGSEKLFF.

This rearrangement joins TRBV6-5 to TRBJ2-7, with D maybe TRBD1 (6 bases). Germline-derived CDR1 and CDR2 are MNHEY and SVGAGI. V lost 2 bases and J lost 2, with 10 bases in between. There are 14 residues in the CDR3. The CDR3 spells CASSYRGQTYEQYF. In DNA, the CDR3 is TGTGCCAGCAGTTACCGCGGACAGACCTACGAGCAGTACTTC.

The CDR3 bases are TGTGCCAGCATCTTAACGTTGGGATCCTACGAGCAGTACTTC. Translating gives CASILTLGSYEQYF. The V and J genes are TRBV6-1 and TRBJ2-7; D unresolved. The CDR3 has 14 amino acids. Germline-derived CDR1 and CDR2 are MNHNS and SASEGT. Trimming took off 7 bases at V and 1 base at J, with 14 bases between the two ends.

This clone was detected a few times. The chain is built from TRBV9 and TRBJ2-5; 10 nucleotides match TRBD1. Trimming took 6 bases from V and 7 from J; bases not matched to a gene: 9. The V gene's germline CDR1 is SGDLS and CDR2 YYNGEE. The CDR3 is 14 amino acids. The CDR3 here is CASTGQGEIGTQYF. CDR3 DNA sequence: TGTGCCAGCACCGGACAGGGGGAAATCGGGACCCAGTACTTC.

This clone was detected a few times. The chain employs TRBV10-1 and TRBJ1-1; D ambiguous. Germline lookup yields CDR1 WNHNN and CDR2 SYGVQD (reference sequence). V was shortened by 3 bases and J by 0 bases, with 11 bases between the two germline ends. The CDR3 spans 15 residues. The CDR3 DNA is TGCGCCAGCAGTGAAGTGCGTATGGTGAACACTGAAGCTTTCTTT. It specifies CASSEVRMVNTEAFF.

The rearrangement uses TRBV5-1 and TRBJ2-7; 7 bases line up with TRBD2. The CDR3 sequence is 15 residues long. Germline V gene data show CDR1 as SGHRS and CDR2 as YFSETQ. V was pared by 4 bases and J by 0 bases, with 7 bases of the junction left unmatched. As DNA, the CDR3 is TGCGCCAGCAGCCGGTCTAGGGAGGGCTCCTACGAGCAGTACTTC. This codes for CASSRSREGSYEQYF.

This clone appeared a few times. The CDR3 region is CASSPSGRVTEQFF. DNA for the CDR3: TGTGCCAGTAGTCCTAGCGGGAGGGTCACTGAGCAGTTCTTC. V usage is TRBV19 and J usage is TRBJ2-1; 12 bases map to TRBD2. The CDR3 consists of 14 residues. The V gene end was trimmed by 5 bases and the J gene end by 9 bases; junction bases not matched to a gene: 5. Germline CDR1 is LNHDA and CDR2 is SQIVND (reference sequence).

The genes are TRBV6-6 and TRBJ2-2; 10 nucleotides line up with TRBD2. This CDR3 comprises 15 residues. With V trimmed by 2 bases and J by 7 bases, 4 bases remained unmatched. Germline CDR1 MNHNY, CDR2 SVGAGI (reference sequence). The CDR3 nucleotides are TGTGCCAGCAGTTACGGGACTAGCGATTACGGGGAGCTGTTTTTT. It translates to CASSYGTSDYGELFF.

The chain combines TRBV5-1 with TRBJ2-1, with a tentative D call TRBD2 (6 bases). CDR1 is SGHRS, CDR2 YFSETQ, per germline. V was cut by 4 bases and J by 4 bases, with 24 bases left in between. The CDR3 sequence is 18 residues long. The CDR3: CASSPTSFAAAPYNEQFF. CDR3 in DNA: TGCGCCAGCAGCCCGACTAGTTTTGCGGCGGCTCCTTACAATGAGCAGTTCTTC.

The chain is built from TRBV6-5 and TRBJ1-2; D unclear. The CDR3 has 14 residues. Per the germline V gene, CDR1 is MNHEY and CDR2 is SVGAGI. The V end lost 8 bases, the J end lost 3 bases, and 16 bases lay between the germline ends. CDR3 sequence (DNA): TGTGCCAGCGACCCCAGCGGATTGGACTATGGCTACACCTTC. It translates to CASDPSGLDYGYTF.

J is TRBJ1-1 and V is TRBV21-1; whether TRBD1, the table's D call, matches the DNA was not checked. TRBV21-1 constitutes a pseudogene. The CDR3 extends over 19 amino acids. The CDR3 region is CASSKEWWDDRLKHTEAFF. The CDR3 DNA follows: TGTGCCAGCAGCAAAGAGTGGTGGGATGACAGGCTAAAGCACACTGAAGCTTTCTTT.

The gene calls are TRBV5-1 and TRBJ1-4; 9 bases align to TRBD1. V was pared by 3 bases and J by 7 bases, with 7 bases of the junction left unmatched. The CDR3 runs 15 residues. Germline values: CDR1 SGHRS, CDR2 YFSETQ. The CDR3 sequence: CASSSRTGVAEKLFF. CDR3 in DNA: TGCGCCAGCAGCTCTCGGACAGGGGTTGCTGAAAAACTGTTTTTT.

This chain connects TRBV5-4 to TRBJ2-5; either TRBD1 or TRBD2 may supply D (5 bases each). The CDR3 is 14 amino acids. Trimming pared 5 bases from V and 1 base from J, leaving 12 bases between. CDR1 is SGHNT and CDR2 is YYREEE in the germline V gene (reference sequence). This CDR3 reads CASSLVGTQETQYF. The CDR3 bases are TGTGCCAGCAGTTTAGTGGGGACCCAAGAGACCCAGTACTTC.

This clone was found once. The chain employs TRBV15 and TRBJ2-5, with TRBD2 matching 12 bases. This CDR3 comprises 17 residues. Germline loops: CDR1 LNHNV, CDR2 YYDKDF (reference sequence). The trim removed 2 bases at V and 4 bases at J, leaving 8 bases unmatched. In nucleotides, the CDR3 is TGTGCCACCAGCAGATCCAGGACTAGCGGGATGGGAGAGACCCAGTACTTC. It translates to CATSRSRTSGMGETQYF.